This is a list of T cell receptor beta chains from one sample in a study of cytomegalovirus exposure and HLA in healthy donors. Measured with immunoSEQ multiplex PCR; TCRdb has only the in-frame clones, and not every one. The repertoire holds some 120,000 clones, 70% to 85% seen once, with approximately 3.9% in the top ten. Material for sequencing was PBMCs. These receptors were taken from a man aged 40-49 years in good health and CMV-seropositive. Both conserved end residues are part of each CDR3.

v_call: TRBV5-1
j_call: TRBJ2-7
cdr3_length: 18
cdr3_aa: CASSFSSQGQKSSYEQYF

v_call: TRBV14
j_call: TRBJ1-3
cdr3_length: 15
cdr3_aa: CASSRDRGAGNTIYF

v_call: TRBV5-6
j_call: TRBJ1-1
cdr3_length: 12
cdr3_aa: CASSWRTGQAFF

v_call: TRBV19
j_call: TRBJ2-6
cdr3_length: 18
cdr3_aa: CASSSTSGKSSGANVLTF

v_call: TRBV2
j_call: TRBJ2-7
cdr3_length: 15
cdr3_aa: CASTPGGTGAYEQYF

v_call: TRBV6-6
j_call: TRBJ2-3
cdr3_length: 13
cdr3_aa: CASSYSRTGSADF

v_call: TRBV6-5
j_call: TRBJ2-2
cdr3_length: 12
cdr3_aa: CASSYEGWELFF

v_call: TRBV7-6
j_call: TRBJ2-1
cdr3_length: 14
cdr3_aa: CASAGGDVGNEQFF

v_call: TRBV29-1
j_call: TRBJ2-5
cdr3_length: 14
cdr3_aa: CSVAGTGGQETQYF

v_call: TRBV5-3
j_call: TRBJ2-1
cdr3_length: 15
cdr3_aa: CARSLRLATYNEQFF

v_call: TRBV11-2
j_call: TRBJ2-7
cdr3_length: 15
cdr3_aa: CASSLEGRLAPEQYF

v_call: TRBV7-9
j_call: TRBJ1-5
cdr3_length: 14
cdr3_aa: CASSPDRPDQPQHF

v_call: TRBV7-2
j_call: TRBJ2-1
cdr3_length: 15
cdr3_aa: CASGSGTSANNEQFF

v_call: TRBV6-1
j_call: TRBJ2-1
cdr3_length: 15
cdr3_aa: CAIRERDRGYNEQFF

v_call: TRBV12-5
j_call: TRBJ2-3
cdr3_length: 14
cdr3_aa: CASGGTGGTDTQYF

v_call: TRBV6-6
j_call: TRBJ2-7
cdr3_length: 12
cdr3_aa: CASSLKTYEQYF

v_call: TRBV7-8
j_call: TRBJ2-1
cdr3_length: 12
cdr3_aa: CASSLAGGAVLF

v_call: TRBV4-3
j_call: TRBJ2-1
cdr3_length: 14
cdr3_aa: CASSSGGFYNEQFF

v_call: TRBV19
j_call: TRBJ1-5
cdr3_length: 13
cdr3_aa: CASHDRANQPQHF

v_call: TRBV27
j_call: TRBJ2-7
cdr3_length: 14
cdr3_aa: CASSLGTGGLEQYF